This T cell receptor (beta chain) was captured by sequencing in a study of T cells in tuberculosis. CDR3 length: 16 amino acids. Germline V CDR1 and CDR2: SNHLY, FYNNEI. V lost 5 bases, J lost 0 bases, and 6 bases stayed unmatched. The study's findings and limits: GMM-specific TCRs were nearer to active tuberculosis alpha repertoires, suggesting expansion. GEM motif frequencies gave 60% to 70% accuracy; the GMM repertoire gave approximately 90%. Active tuberculosis patients had shorter CDR3-alpha; the beta difference was nonsignificant.

Generated by immunoSEQ multiplex PCR, the TCRdb table keeps only in-frame clones and is missing some. The data show about 34,000 clones, 97% seen once. In regard to this clone: Its target is unknown.

Input material: PBMCs. This clonotype was obtained from a donor aged 5 to 30 with latent tuberculosis or without tuberculosis infection. This chain joins TRBV2 and TRBJ2-1, with 8 bases fitting TRBD2. CDR3 sequence: CASSRRGGSSYNEQFF. CDR3 in DNA: TGTGCCAGCAGTCGCCGCGGGGGGAGCTCCTACAATGAGCAGTTCTTC.